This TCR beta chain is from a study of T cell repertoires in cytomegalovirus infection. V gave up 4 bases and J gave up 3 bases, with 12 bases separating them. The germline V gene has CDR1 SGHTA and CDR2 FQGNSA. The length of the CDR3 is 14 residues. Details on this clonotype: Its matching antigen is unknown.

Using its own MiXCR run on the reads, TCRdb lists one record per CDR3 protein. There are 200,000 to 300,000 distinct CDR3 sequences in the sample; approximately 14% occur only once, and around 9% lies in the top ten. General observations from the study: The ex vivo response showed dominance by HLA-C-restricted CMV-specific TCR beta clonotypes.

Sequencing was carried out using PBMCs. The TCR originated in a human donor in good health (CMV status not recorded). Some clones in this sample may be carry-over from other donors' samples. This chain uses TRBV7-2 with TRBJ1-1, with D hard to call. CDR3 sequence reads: CASSYQETYTEAFF. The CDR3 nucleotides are TGTGCCAGCAGCTACCAGGAAACGTACACTGAAGCTTTCTTT.